The next 22 T cell receptor beta chains were all read from a single sample in a study of sequential checkpoint blockade in melanoma. Sequenced by immunoSEQ multiplex PCR; TCRdb stores in-frame clones only, minus some. The sample records around 12,000 clones, roughly 78% being singletons. Indicated treatment: randomized to nivolumab then ipilimumab (arm A) or the reverse (arm B). This material consisted of CD8+ T cells sorted from blood (inferred from file names), taken from a patient given nivolumab and ipilimumab in sequence. These TCRs come from a human donor with melanoma.

In its sample, this clone ranks as medium-sized (0.01 to 0.1%). The identical CDR3 is also encoded by other nucleotide sequences in the sample. This chain connects TRBV27 to TRBJ2-1; 8 bases are a match to TRBD1. This CDR3 spans 14 amino acids. With 6 bases clipped from V and 0 bases from J, the junction kept 1 base outside the gene matches. Looked up from germline, CDR1 is MNHEY and CDR2 is SMNVEV (reference sequence). CDR3 sequence: CASSGQGSYNEQFF. CDR3 bases: TGTGCCAGCAGCGGACAGGGCTCCTACAATGAGCAGTTCTTC.

The V and J genes are TRBV2 and TRBJ2-7, with a tentative D call TRBD1 (6 bases). Trimming left V 5 bases short and J 0 bases short, with 11 bases between. Looked up from germline, CDR1 is SNHLY and CDR2 is FYNNEI. This CDR3 has 14 residues. The chain's CDR3 is CASSLGQSSYEQYF. The CDR3 DNA reads TGTGCCAGCAGTCTAGGACAGAGCTCCTACGAGCAGTACTTC.

V gene TRBV11-2 combines with J gene TRBJ2-1; 8 bases map to TRBD2. The CDR3 is 14 amino acids. Trimming at V came to 1 base and at J to 9 bases, leaving 5 bases not matched to a gene. The germline V gene encodes CDR1 SGHAT and CDR2 FQNNGV. This chain's CDR3 is CASSLGSSGVEQFF. CDR3 coding DNA: TGTGCCAGCAGCTTAGGTAGTAGCGGGGTTGAGCAGTTCTTC.

The rearrangement links TRBV10-1 to TRBJ2-7; tentatively, D is TRBD2 (6 bases). The ends were cut back, 5 bases at V and 3 bases at J, with 14 bases in the middle. CDR1 is WNHNN, CDR2 SYGVQD, per germline (reference sequence). The CDR3 sequence is 14 residues long. As DNA, the CDR3 is TGCGCCAGCAGTCCGGGACTTGTGGGCTACGAGCAGTACTTC. Translating it yields CASSPGLVGYEQYF.

This chain joins TRBV9 and TRBJ1-1; D not certain. Trimming removed 0 bases from V and 5 bases from J, with 8 bases in between. The CDR3 has 13 residues. Germline V gene sequence: CDR1 SGDLS, CDR2 YYNGEE. CDR3 sequence: CASSVGGRTEAFF. As DNA, the CDR3 is TGTGCCAGCAGCGTAGGAGGGAGAACTGAAGCTTTCTTT.

V is TRBV13 and J is TRBJ2-1; 9 nucleotides agree with TRBD1. CDR3 length equals 15 residues. Losses at the gene ends were 5 bases for V and 9 bases for J; bases not matched to a gene: 11. In germline, CDR1 is PRHDT, CDR2 FYEKMQ (reference sequence). CDR3 residues: CASSPRTGDFGEQFF. The CDR3 region has the DNA TGTGCCAGCAGCCCGCGGACAGGGGATTTCGGTGAGCAGTTCTTC.

This CDR3 is CASSPTSGRGPDTQYF. CDR3 bases: TGCGCCAGCAGCCCGACTAGCGGGAGGGGGCCAGATACGCAGTATTTT. The rearrangement links TRBV5-1 to TRBJ2-3; 14 bases agree with TRBD2. The J segment lost 4 bases and the V segment lost 4 bases, leaving 5 bases of the junction unmatched. Germline V CDR1 and CDR2: SGHRS, YFSETQ. The CDR3 is 16 amino acids.

This clone was counted between two and nine times. This chain links TRBV19 with TRBJ1-1; tentative D call: TRBD1 (6 bases). The CDR3 is 11 residues long. Germline V CDR1 and CDR2: LNHDA, SQIVND (reference sequence). Trimming removed 7 bases at V and 10 bases at J, with 13 bases between. CDR3 in DNA: TGTGCCAGTACCCTAGGGGGAATAGCTTTCTTT. It codes for CASTLGGIAFF.

This clone occurred a few times. The CDR3, as DNA: TGTGCCAGCAGCCCATGGGACAGTGGGACTCAGCCCCAGCATTTT. As protein: CASSPWDSGTQPQHF. The chain joins TRBV7-2 to TRBJ1-5; 7 bases match TRBD1. The CDR3 length is 15 residues. The germline V gene encodes CDR1 SGHTA and CDR2 FQGNSA. V dropped 5 bases and J dropped 6; count of bases not matched to a gene: 10.

The chain employs TRBV28 and TRBJ2-2; D is possibly TRBD1 (6 bases). Germline V gives CDR1 MDHEN, CDR2 SYDVKM. Trimming pared 1 base from V and 5 bases from J, leaving 8 bases between. The CDR3 is 14 amino acids. The CDR3 region has the DNA TGTGCCAGCAGTTTATTGCAGGGGACCGGGGAGCTGTTTTTT. Translation: CASSLLQGTGELFF.

This chain links TRBV7-9 with TRBJ2-7; 8 nucleotides line up with TRBD2. There are 16 residues in the CDR3. Germline V CDR1 and CDR2: SEHNR, FQNEAQ (reference sequence). After removal of 7 bases from V and 0 bases from J, the junction contained 11 bases not matched to a gene. CDR3 DNA sequence: TGTGCCAGCAACCACATAGCGGGGACGAGCTCCTACGAGCAGTACTTC. Translation: CASNHIAGTSSYEQYF.

This clone has only one observation. This sequence joins TRBV7-2 and TRBJ1-6; D is unclear. Trimming cost V 5 bases and J 6 bases, with 20 bases left between them. The CDR3 is 17 residues long. The germline CDR1 and CDR2 sequences are SGHTA and FQGNSA. The CDR3 loop is CASSPREGLLRNSPLHF. The CDR3 DNA is TGTGCCAGCAGCCCACGGGAAGGCCTGCTCCGTAATTCACCCCTCCACTTT.

The chain joins TRBV7-2 to TRBJ2-7, with a tentative D call TRBD1 (6 bases). The CDR3 loop spans 13 amino acids. V shed 3 bases and J shed 4 bases, with 10 bases lying between them. Germline V gives CDR1 SGHTA, CDR2 FQGNSA. This chain's CDR3 is CASSFPQGYEQYF. The CDR3 bases are TGTGCCAGCAGCTTCCCGCAGGGGTACGAGCAGTACTTC. The variable domain in full, with the rest retrieved from reference TRBV7-2 and TRBJ2-7, is GAGVSQSPSNKVTEKGKDVELRCDPISGHTALYWYRQSLGQGLEFLIYFQGNSAPDKSGLPSDRFSAERTGGSVSTLTIQRTQQEDSAVYLCASSFPQGYEQYFGPGTRLTVT.

The chain is built from TRBV29-1 and TRBJ1-3; D is ambiguous. This CDR3 is 13 amino acids long. The V and J ends lost 4 bases and 1 base respectively, with 8 bases between them. Per the germline V gene, CDR1 is SQVTM and CDR2 is ANQGSEA. This CDR3 is CSVVEMSGNTIYF. The CDR3 coding sequence is TGCAGCGTTGTTGAGATGTCTGGAAACACCATATATTTT.

The chain has TRBV11-2 and TRBJ2-5; 7 bases match TRBD2. J lost 5 bases, V lost 4 bases, and 10 bases had no gene match. Germline CDR1 reads SGHAT; CDR2 reads FQNNGV. The CDR3 runs to 15 residues. CDR3 residues: CASSWGGGPIETQYF. CDR3 sequence (DNA): TGTGCCAGCAGCTGGGGGGGAGGGCCGATCGAGACCCAGTACTTC.

The chain joins TRBV5-5 to TRBJ1-1, with a weak D call TRBD1 (5 bases). The CDR3 sequence is 15 residues long. Germline CDR1 is SGHKS and CDR2 is YYEKEE (reference sequence). The V end was cut by 0 bases, the J end by 0 bases, with 9 bases between. CDR3: CASSLETGMNTEAFF. The CDR3 region has the DNA TGTGCCAGCAGCTTGGAAACAGGAATGAACACTGAAGCTTTCTTT.

Concerning this clone itself: The CDR3 end shows no conserved phenylalanine or tryptophan, and so a read error is likely. The limits of the CDR3 on the DNA are not certain, so only TCRdb's listed CDR3 is given. V is TRBV7-2 and J is TRBJ2-7; the table names TRBD2, a call not compared with the DNA. The CDR3 is 9 residues long, ends included. Per germline, CDR1 SGHTA and CDR2 FQGNSA. This chain's CDR3 is CASSLGVFL.

The chain combines TRBV28 with TRBJ2-1; unclear D gene. Per the germline V gene, CDR1 is MDHEN and CDR2 is SYDVKM. V gave up 6 bases and J gave up 7 bases, with 10 bases separating them. This CDR3 has 12 amino acids. The CDR3 region is CASRQRGNEQFF. CDR3 sequence (DNA): TGTGCCAGCAGGCAAAGAGGTAATGAGCAGTTCTTC. Variable domain in full (rest from reference TRBV28 and TRBJ2-1): DVKVTQSSRYLVKRTGEKVFLECVQDMDHENMFWYRQDPGLGLRLIYFSYDVKMKEKGDIPEGYSVSREKKERFSLILESASTNQTSMYLCASRQRGNEQFFGPGTRLTVL.

The chain has TRBV9 and TRBJ2-2; 8 positions agree with TRBD2. Germline-derived CDR1 and CDR2 are SGDLS and YYNGEE. This CDR3 comprises 16 residues. The V and J ends lost 3 bases and 6 bases, in that order; junction bases with no gene match: 10. The CDR3 region has the DNA TGTGCCAGCAGCGGCTCAGCCGGGACTAGTCCCGGGGAGCTGTTTTTT. This gives the protein CASSGSAGTSPGELFF.

This clone showed up just once. The chain has TRBV27 and TRBJ2-5; 12 positions agree with TRBD1. There are 17 residues in the CDR3. Trimming at V came to 5 bases and at J to 4 bases, leaving 11 bases not matched to a gene. The germline CDR1 and CDR2 sequences are MNHEY and SMNVEV (reference sequence). In DNA, the CDR3 is TGTGCCAGCAGTGACACCGGGACAGGGGGCGCGGGAGAGACCCAGTACTTC. The encoded protein is CASSDTGTGGAGETQYF.

The chain joins TRBV23-1 to TRBJ2-3; D not certain. TRBV23-1 falls under the ORF class, with uncertain function. V gave up 11 bases and J gave up 4 bases, with 13 bases separating them. The length of the CDR3 is 12 residues. The chain's CDR3 is CAYEPGPDTQYF. CDR3 nucleotide sequence: TGCGCCTACGAGCCCGGTCCAGATACGCAGTATTTT.

Only a few counts were recorded for this clone. This chain joins TRBV19 and TRBJ1-2, with 8 bases matching TRBD1. The CDR3 totals 13 residues. The V segment lost 8 bases and the J segment 6 bases; nucleotides outside the gene matches: 8. Germline V gene sequence: CDR1 LNHDA, CDR2 SQIVND (reference sequence). The CDR3 bases are TGTGCCAGTCAAGACAGGGGAAGAAATGGCTACACCTTC. It translates to CASQDRGRNGYTF.